This section outlines one TCR beta chain sequence together with its context. Its recognized antigen is unknown. Within one base of it there is no much larger clone, and no base qualities were kept. CDR1 and CDR2 are read off the germline V gene (reference sequence) as LNHDA and SQIVND. The CDR3 runs 12 residues from the cysteine to the phenylalanine. The sequence is cut down to CDR3 DNA, 36 bases in frame from base 1. V drops 5 bases and J drops 7 bases, leaving 9 bases in between. These data originate in a study of CD8 T cells in Susac syndrome (dated 2019 in TCRdb). Some background on the complete study: The study used repertoire sequencing to test whether antigen drove CD8+ T cell activation and differentiation in Susac syndrome. Clonality of the CD8+ T cell repertoire was compared between eleven to twelve healthy donors, approximately 14 Susac syndrome patients and roughly 16 multiple sclerosis patients.

Peripheral blood CD8+ and CD4+ T cells from healthy donors, Susac syndrome patients and multiple sclerosis patients were profiled using high-throughput TCR beta sequencing. Healthy donors were age- and sex-matched controls. Bulk CD8+ and CD4+ T cells were purified by magnetic negative isolation, whereas CD8+ TEMRA cells were enriched by FACS. Blood was drawn into EDTA tubes, processed within 24 hours, and PBMCs were isolated by density gradient centrifugation. PBMCs destined for TCR sequencing were cryopreserved in liquid nitrogen and later thawed in a 37 °C water bath. The sorted or isolated CD4+, CD8+ and CD8+ TEMRA cells reached a purity of at least 90%. RNA was extracted using the RNeasy kit, and roughly 0.5 to 1 microgram was reverse transcribed with random hexamers. The immunoSEQ multiplex PCR assay, which covers 54 Vbeta and 13 Jbeta segments, was used to amplify TCR beta CDR3 regions. PCR amplification bias was corrected by using a synthetic template baseline for primer optimization and computational correction. In the paper's pipeline: Reads were annotated to V, D and J genes according to IMGT and were analyzed with immunoSEQ Analyzer, with only productive sequences retained. Clonality was calculated as one minus the Shannon entropy normalized by log2 of the number of productive unique sequences. For each patient and control, public and private clones were evaluated among the 100 most prevalent clones. Susac-specific clones were defined as absent from healthy and MS cohorts, 1052 published viral clones and other ImmuneACCESS disease sequences. In-frame beta chains were kept once TCRdb had trimmed the public reads at Q25 with fastp and called clones with MiXCR. Rows with a matching CDR3 protein are joined into one entry that keeps the most common DNA and genes. V and J calls and clone size were set by TCRdb, not the authors. This sample is represented by about 140,000 distinct CDR3 sequences; about 94% of them were singletons. The ten largest clonotypes hold 0.27% of the sample.

Results the study describes overall, beyond this receptor: The study acknowledged that relatively few individuals were included in the TCR sequencing and HLA analysis.

The sequence was collected from a human donor in good health. Sequencing input: CD8+ T cells from PBMCs. The chain couples TRBV19 to TRBJ2-1, and possibly TRBD2, on 6 matching bases. The DNA sequence is TGTGCCAGTAGTCTGACTAGAAATGAGCAGTTCTTC. Its translation reads: CASSLTRNEQFF.